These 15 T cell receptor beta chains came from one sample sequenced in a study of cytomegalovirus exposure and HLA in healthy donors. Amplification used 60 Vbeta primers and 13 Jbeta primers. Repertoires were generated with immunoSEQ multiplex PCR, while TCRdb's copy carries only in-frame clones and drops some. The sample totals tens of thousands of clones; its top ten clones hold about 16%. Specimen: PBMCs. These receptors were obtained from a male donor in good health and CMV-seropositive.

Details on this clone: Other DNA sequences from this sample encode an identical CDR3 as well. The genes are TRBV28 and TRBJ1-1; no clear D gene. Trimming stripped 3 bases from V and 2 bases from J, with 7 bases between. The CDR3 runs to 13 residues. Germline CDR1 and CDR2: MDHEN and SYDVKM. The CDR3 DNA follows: TGTGCCAGCAGTTTGGGCAGAAACACTGAAGCTTTCTTT. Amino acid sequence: CASSLGRNTEAFF.

In DNA form, the CDR3 reads TGCGCCAGCAGCCACGCTGGCGGGAGGTACCAAGAGACCCAGTACTTC. Its translation is CASSHAGGRYQETQYF. This chain uses TRBV5-1 with TRBJ2-5; 8 nucleotides line up with TRBD2. This CDR3 has 16 amino acids. Trimming took 4 bases from V and 0 from J; bases not matched to a gene: 8. From germline, CDR1 is SGHRS and CDR2 YFSETQ.

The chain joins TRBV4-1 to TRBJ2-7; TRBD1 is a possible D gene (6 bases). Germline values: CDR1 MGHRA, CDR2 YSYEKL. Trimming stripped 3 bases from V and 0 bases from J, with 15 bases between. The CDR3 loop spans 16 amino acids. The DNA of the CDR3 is TGCGCCAGCAGCCATAGAACAGGGTTCAGCTCCTACGAGCAGTACTTC. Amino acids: CASSHRTGFSSYEQYF.

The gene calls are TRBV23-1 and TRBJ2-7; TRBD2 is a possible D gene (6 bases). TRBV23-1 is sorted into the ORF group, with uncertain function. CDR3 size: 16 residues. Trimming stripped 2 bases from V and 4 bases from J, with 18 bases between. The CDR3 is CASSQTGLTIQYEQYF. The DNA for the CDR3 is TGCGCCAGCAGTCAAACGGGACTGACAATCCAATACGAGCAGTACTTC.

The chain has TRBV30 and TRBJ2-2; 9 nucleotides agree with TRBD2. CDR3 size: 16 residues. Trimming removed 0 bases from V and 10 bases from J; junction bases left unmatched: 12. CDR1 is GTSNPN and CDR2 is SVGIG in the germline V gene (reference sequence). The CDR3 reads CAWSVKVGLAREELFF. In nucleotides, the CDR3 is TGTGCCTGGAGTGTAAAGGTGGGACTAGCTCGGGAGGAGCTGTTTTTT.

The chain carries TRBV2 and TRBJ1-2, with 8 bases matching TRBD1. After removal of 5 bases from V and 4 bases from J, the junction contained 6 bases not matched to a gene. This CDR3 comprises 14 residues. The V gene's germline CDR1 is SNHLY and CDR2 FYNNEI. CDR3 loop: CASSWSGGAYGYTF. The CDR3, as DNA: TGTGCCAGCAGTTGGTCAGGGGGCGCCTATGGCTACACCTTC.

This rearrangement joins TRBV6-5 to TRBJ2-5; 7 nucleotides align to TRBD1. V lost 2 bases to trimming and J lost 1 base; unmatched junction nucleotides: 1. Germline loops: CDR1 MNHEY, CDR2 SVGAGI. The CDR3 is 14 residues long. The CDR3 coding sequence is TGTGCCAGCAGTTACGAGGGGGCCCAAGAGACCCAGTACTTC. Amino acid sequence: CASSYEGAQETQYF.

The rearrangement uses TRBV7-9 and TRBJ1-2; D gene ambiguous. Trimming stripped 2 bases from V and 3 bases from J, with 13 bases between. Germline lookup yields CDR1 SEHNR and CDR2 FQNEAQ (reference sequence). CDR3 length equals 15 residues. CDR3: CASSLPGTLDYGYTF. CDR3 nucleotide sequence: TGTGCCAGCAGCTTACCAGGCACGTTAGACTATGGCTACACCTTC.

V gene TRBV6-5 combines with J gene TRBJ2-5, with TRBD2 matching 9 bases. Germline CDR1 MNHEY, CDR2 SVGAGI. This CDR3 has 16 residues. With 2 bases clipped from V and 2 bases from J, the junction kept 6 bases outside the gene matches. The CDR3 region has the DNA TGTGCCAGCAGTTACCAAGGACTAGCGAAACAAGAGACCCAGTACTTC. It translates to CASSYQGLAKQETQYF.

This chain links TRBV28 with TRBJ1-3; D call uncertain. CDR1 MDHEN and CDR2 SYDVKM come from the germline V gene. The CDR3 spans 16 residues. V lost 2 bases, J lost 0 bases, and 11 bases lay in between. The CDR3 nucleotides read TGTGCCAGCAGTTTACAGCAGGCCCTCTCTGGAAACACCATATATTTT. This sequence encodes CASSLQQALSGNTIYF.

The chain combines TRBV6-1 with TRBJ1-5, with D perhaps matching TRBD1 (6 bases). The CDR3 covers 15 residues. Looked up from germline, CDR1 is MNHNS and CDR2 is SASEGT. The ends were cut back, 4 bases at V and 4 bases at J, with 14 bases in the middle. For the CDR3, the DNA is TGTGCCAGCAGTGCGCAGGGGTTGGGGAATCAGCCCCAGCATTTT. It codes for CASSAQGLGNQPQHF.

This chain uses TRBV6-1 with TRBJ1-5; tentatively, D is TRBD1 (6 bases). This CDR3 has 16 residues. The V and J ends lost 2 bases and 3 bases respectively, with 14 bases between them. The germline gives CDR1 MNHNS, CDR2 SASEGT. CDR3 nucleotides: TGTGCCAGCAGTGAATACCGACAGGCTTTCAATCAGCCCCAGCATTTT. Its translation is CASSEYRQAFNQPQHF.

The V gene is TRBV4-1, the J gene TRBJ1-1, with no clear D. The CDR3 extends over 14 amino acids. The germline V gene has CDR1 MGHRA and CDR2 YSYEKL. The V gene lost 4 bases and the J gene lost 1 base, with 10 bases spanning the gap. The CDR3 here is CASSPTRENTEAFF. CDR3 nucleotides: TGCGCCAGCAGCCCTACCCGGGAGAACACTGAAGCTTTCTTT.

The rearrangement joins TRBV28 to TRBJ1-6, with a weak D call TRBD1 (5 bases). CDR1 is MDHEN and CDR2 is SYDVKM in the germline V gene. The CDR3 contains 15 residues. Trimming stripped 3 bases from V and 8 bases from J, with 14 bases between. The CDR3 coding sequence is TGTGCCAGCAGTTTGCACACAGGTTACGATTCACCCCTCCACTTT. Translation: CASSLHTGYDSPLHF.

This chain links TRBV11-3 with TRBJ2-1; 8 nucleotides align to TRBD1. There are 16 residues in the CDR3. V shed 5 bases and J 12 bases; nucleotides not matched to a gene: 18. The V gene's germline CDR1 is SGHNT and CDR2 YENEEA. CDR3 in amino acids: CASSAGQGQSVRGQFF. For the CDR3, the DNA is TGTGCCAGCAGCGCAGGACAGGGCCAGTCAGTAAGGGGGCAGTTCTTC.